The sequence of this T cell receptor (beta chain) was determined in a study of cytomegalovirus exposure and HLA in healthy donors. The CDR3 covers 15 residues. Trimming removed 2 bases at V and 1 base at J, with 11 bases between. Germline V gives CDR1 LNHNV, CDR2 YYDKDF (reference sequence). TCRdb's table, derived via immunoSEQ multiplex PCR, lists solely in-frame clones and lacks some. The sample includes over 85,000 clones, around 87% of them seen just once. The source material was PBMCs. The TCR was taken from a woman aged 25 to 39 in good health and CMV-seropositive. The chain carries TRBV15 and TRBJ1-2; no clear D. The CDR3 DNA follows: TGTGCCACCAGCAGATCCCAGACGGGTAACTATGGCTACACCTTC. This translates into CATSRSQTGNYGYTF.